This T cell receptor beta chain was profiled in a study of blood T cell repertoires in COVID-19 (dated by TCRdb to between 2020 and 2021). For the study in its entirety: Samples from collaborators originated in the United States, Italy and Spain and spanned both the acute and convalescent phases of COVID-19. The prospective study material was composed of cDNA or gDNA derived from T cells, B-cell-depleted T cells, or PBMCs. The dataset comprised deeply sampled blood TCRbeta repertoires from subjects exposed to, actively infected with, or recovered from COVID-19. The repertoires were released in a freely available public database intended as a resource for research on the immune response to SARS-CoV-2. The samples were drawn from two sources: the first 160 participants of the ongoing ImmuneRACE study, and 1,254 subjects contributed by 6 global collaborators. Sample metadata almost always included a de-identified subject ID, COVID-19 status, age in years and sex. Where HLA class I and class II types were available, the types were taken from metadata supplied by the sample provider, not from assay-based typing. What the work shows at the level of the full study, not this receptor alone: How much clinical and demographic metadata was included differed by source and by participant, and the metadata was provided uncurated.

TCRbeta CDR3 regions were amplified from genomic DNA by means of the immunoSEQ Assay, a bias-controlled multiplex PCR. Per the authors' processing: Within the assay, amplification of reference gene primers was used to estimate how many nucleated cells each sample contained. Sequence reads were collapsed and filtered to measure the absolute abundance of every unique TCRbeta CDR3 rearrangement. For each sample, productive Simpson clonality was calculated as the square root of Simpson's diversity index over productive rearrangements. TCRdb's version of the immuneACCESS table is confined to in-frame rearrangements and falls short of the full clone set. An unresolved V gene accounts for under half of the shortfall where checked; the remainder is of unknown origin. For V, J and clone size, that table is used; D and trimming come from the DNA. Across this sample there are approximately 200,000 clones, with 75% to 90% seen only once. The ten largest clonotypes hold roughly 4.9% of the sample.

A note on this clone: The antigen this receptor binds is unknown. It has no much larger one-base neighbor in the sample; base qualities were not kept.

Trimming at the junction amounts to 0 bases on V and 5 bases on J, and the germline ends lie 14 bases apart. Reading from cysteine to phenylalanine, the CDR3 counts 15 amino acids. Only the CDR3 DNA is retained, 45 bases long and in frame from the first base. CDR1 and CDR2 were assigned from the germline V gene as SGDLS and YYNGEE. Participants in the prospective study were aged 18 to 89 years, lived in 20 to 25 United States geographic areas, and enrolled through a virtual design. In the prospective study, participants were assigned to cohorts based on the clinical history participants reported in a screening survey and a study questionnaire. Exposed participants were defined as having been in contact with someone with a PCR-confirmed or clinician-diagnosed COVID-19 case within 2 weeks of study entry. In the prospective study, mobile phlebotomists collected whole blood, serum and a nasopharyngeal or oropharyngeal swab from each participant. Over a 2-month period, participants in the prospective study had the option of providing additional blood draws and questionnaires. Blood samples from the prospective study were shipped frozen or at room temperature prior to DNA extraction.

The clonotype comes from a woman aged 30 to 39 who had been exposed to COVID-19. Sequenced: PBMCs or T cells enriched from blood (not recorded which). Recombination joined TRBV9 with TRBJ1-2; TRBD1 could be the D gene, as 5 bases match. The DNA sequence is TGTGCCAGCAGCGTAGGCCTCGGGGGGGTTTATGGCTACACCTTC. This gives the protein CASSVGLGGVYGYTF.